A single TCR beta chain is shown here with its context. Its specificity is unknown. This specimen belongs to a study of shared clonotypes between healthy human individuals. Study information: Samples came from a couple of female and three male donors aged 18 to 49. A donor's plate count was three for CD4 naive and three for CD4 memory; CD8 naive had two and CD8 memory one.

J was trimmed by 5 bases and V by 6 bases; bases with no gene match: 13. This CDR3 is built from 17 residues. The germline gives CDR1 LNHDA, CDR2 SQIVND (reference sequence). In replicate PCRs of sorted subsets, 150 to 200 ng DNA, tens of thousands of T cell genomes, was used. Produced via immunoSEQ multiplex PCR; TCRdb's table is partial and in-frame only. The top ten hold 1.2% of the sample, which has roughly 1,800,000 clones, 85% to 95% seen once. Naive CD8 cells lacked CD45RO and underwent positive selection for CCR7, leaving out terminally differentiated effector memory CD45RA+ cells. Whole-study findings and limits: Only blood underwent sampling, and tissue repertoires likely differ.

The source material was naive CD8+ T cells sorted from blood. The TCR originated in a young man in good health. The V call is TRBV19, the J call TRBJ1-1; 12 bases are shared with TRBD1. Here the CDR3 DNA reads TGTGCCAGTAGCATGGGAGGGGACAGGGGGCGCGGGACTGAAGCTTTCTTT. Translating it yields CASSMGGDRGRGTEAFF.